These 9 T cell receptor beta chains originate from one sample sequenced in a study of T cells in Graves' hyperthyroidism and ophthalmopathy. Amplification targeted TCR beta CDR3 regions from RNA transcripts. Researchers ran a first-round RT-PCR on the TCR CDR3 using the HTBI primer set. TCRdb recomputed calls from the multiplex PCR reads with MiXCR, one row per CDR3 protein. The repertoire includes hundreds of thousands of distinct CDR3 sequences, around 20% of them detected once, and approximately 15% sits in the top ten. Material: blood. These receptors originate from a woman aged 50 to 60 with Graves' hyperthyroidism that later progressed to Graves' ophthalmopathy.

There are many counts of this clonotype. The chain is built from TRBV18 and TRBJ2-3; a weak D match, TRBD1 (5 bases). Trimming took off 3 bases at V and 4 bases at J, with 14 bases between the two ends. The length of the CDR3 is 15 residues. The germline gives CDR1 KGHSH, CDR2 LQKENI. CDR3 residues: CASSPWQGGPDTQYF. The CDR3 DNA is TGTGCCAGCTCACCTTGGCAGGGCGGTCCAGATACGCAGTATTTT.

This clonotype was recorded at least ten times. The J gene is TRBJ2-3, the V gene TRBV30, with D possibly matching TRBD1 (5 bases). CDR1 and CDR2 (germline): GTSNPN, SVGIG (reference sequence). The CDR3 contains 11 residues. V was pared by 4 bases and J by 4 bases, with 6 bases between. The chain's CDR3 is CAWTGSDTQYF. The DNA for the CDR3 is TGTGCCTGGACAGGGTCAGATACGCAGTATTTT.

This clonotype appeared a few times. CDR3 sequence (DNA): TGTGCCAGCAGCTTGGTTTTGAGACAGGGTTATAATTCACCCCTCCACTTT. The encoded protein is CASSLVLRQGYNSPLHF. The genes are TRBV5-8 and TRBJ1-6; TRBD1 aligns across 7 bases. The CDR3 sequence is 17 residues long. After removal of 0 bases from V and 4 bases from J, the junction contained 7 bases not matched to a gene. Germline V lookup: CDR1 SGHTS, CDR2 YDEGEE.

The genes are TRBV6-6 and TRBJ1-5; weak D call: TRBD1 (6 bases). The CDR3 consists of 14 residues. The germline V and J ends were trimmed by 2 bases and 3 bases, with 8 bases remaining between them. Germline loops: CDR1 MNHNY, CDR2 SVGAGI (reference sequence). The CDR3 sequence: CASSYQGFNQPQHF. In DNA form, the CDR3 reads TGTGCCAGCAGTTACCAGGGGTTCAATCAGCCCCAGCATTTT.

This clonotype has more than one count but fewer than ten. CDR3 amino acids: CASSLRQNYEQYF. CDR3 nucleotides: TGTGCCAGCAGCTTAAGGCAGAACTACGAGCAGTACTTC. V and J are TRBV7-9 and TRBJ2-7; unclear D gene. The CDR3 consists of 13 residues. CDR1 SEHNR and CDR2 FQNEAQ come from the germline V gene (reference sequence). Trimming took 2 bases from V and 3 from J, leaving 8 bases between them.

This clonotype was seen ten or more times. This sequence joins TRBV5-1 and TRBJ1-2; 7 bases align to TRBD1. The germline V gene has CDR1 SGHRS and CDR2 YFSETQ. V lost 2 bases and J lost 5; bases outside the gene matches: 6. This CDR3 has 14 residues. DNA of the CDR3: TGCGCCAGCAGCTTTCCGGGACAGAAGTATGGCTACACCTTC. Translating it yields CASSFPGQKYGYTF.

This rearrangement joins TRBV20-1 to TRBJ2-2; 10 bases are a match to TRBD2. This CDR3 has 18 residues. CDR1 DFQATT and CDR2 SNEGSKA come from the germline V gene (reference sequence). Trimming cost V 1 base and J 2 bases; bases outside gene matches: 10. The CDR3 loop reads CSARVVLAGGLNTGELFF. CDR3 nucleotide sequence: TGCAGTGCTAGAGTAGTCTTAGCGGGGGGCCTTAACACCGGGGAGCTGTTTTTT.

The table lists this clonotype with a few counts. The V and J genes are TRBV3-1 and TRBJ2-3, with D maybe TRBD1 (5 bases). Germline CDR1 reads LGHDT; CDR2 reads YNNKEL (reference sequence). V lost 2 bases and J 2 bases, leaving 11 bases between the germline ends. This CDR3 has 15 residues. CDR3 in amino acids: CASSQRARATDTQYF. The CDR3 DNA is TGTGCCAGCAGCCAACGGGCCAGGGCCACAGATACGCAGTATTTT.

This clonotype has a handful of counts. This chain links TRBV18 with TRBJ2-7; 9 nucleotides match TRBD1. Germline assignment: CDR1 KGHSH and CDR2 LQKENI. Trimming took 0 bases from V and 5 from J; bases not matched to a gene: 5. This CDR3 is 15 amino acids long. CDR3 residues: CASSPPDRGWDEQYF. As DNA, the CDR3 is TGTGCCAGCTCACCACCGGACAGGGGTTGGGACGAGCAGTACTTC.